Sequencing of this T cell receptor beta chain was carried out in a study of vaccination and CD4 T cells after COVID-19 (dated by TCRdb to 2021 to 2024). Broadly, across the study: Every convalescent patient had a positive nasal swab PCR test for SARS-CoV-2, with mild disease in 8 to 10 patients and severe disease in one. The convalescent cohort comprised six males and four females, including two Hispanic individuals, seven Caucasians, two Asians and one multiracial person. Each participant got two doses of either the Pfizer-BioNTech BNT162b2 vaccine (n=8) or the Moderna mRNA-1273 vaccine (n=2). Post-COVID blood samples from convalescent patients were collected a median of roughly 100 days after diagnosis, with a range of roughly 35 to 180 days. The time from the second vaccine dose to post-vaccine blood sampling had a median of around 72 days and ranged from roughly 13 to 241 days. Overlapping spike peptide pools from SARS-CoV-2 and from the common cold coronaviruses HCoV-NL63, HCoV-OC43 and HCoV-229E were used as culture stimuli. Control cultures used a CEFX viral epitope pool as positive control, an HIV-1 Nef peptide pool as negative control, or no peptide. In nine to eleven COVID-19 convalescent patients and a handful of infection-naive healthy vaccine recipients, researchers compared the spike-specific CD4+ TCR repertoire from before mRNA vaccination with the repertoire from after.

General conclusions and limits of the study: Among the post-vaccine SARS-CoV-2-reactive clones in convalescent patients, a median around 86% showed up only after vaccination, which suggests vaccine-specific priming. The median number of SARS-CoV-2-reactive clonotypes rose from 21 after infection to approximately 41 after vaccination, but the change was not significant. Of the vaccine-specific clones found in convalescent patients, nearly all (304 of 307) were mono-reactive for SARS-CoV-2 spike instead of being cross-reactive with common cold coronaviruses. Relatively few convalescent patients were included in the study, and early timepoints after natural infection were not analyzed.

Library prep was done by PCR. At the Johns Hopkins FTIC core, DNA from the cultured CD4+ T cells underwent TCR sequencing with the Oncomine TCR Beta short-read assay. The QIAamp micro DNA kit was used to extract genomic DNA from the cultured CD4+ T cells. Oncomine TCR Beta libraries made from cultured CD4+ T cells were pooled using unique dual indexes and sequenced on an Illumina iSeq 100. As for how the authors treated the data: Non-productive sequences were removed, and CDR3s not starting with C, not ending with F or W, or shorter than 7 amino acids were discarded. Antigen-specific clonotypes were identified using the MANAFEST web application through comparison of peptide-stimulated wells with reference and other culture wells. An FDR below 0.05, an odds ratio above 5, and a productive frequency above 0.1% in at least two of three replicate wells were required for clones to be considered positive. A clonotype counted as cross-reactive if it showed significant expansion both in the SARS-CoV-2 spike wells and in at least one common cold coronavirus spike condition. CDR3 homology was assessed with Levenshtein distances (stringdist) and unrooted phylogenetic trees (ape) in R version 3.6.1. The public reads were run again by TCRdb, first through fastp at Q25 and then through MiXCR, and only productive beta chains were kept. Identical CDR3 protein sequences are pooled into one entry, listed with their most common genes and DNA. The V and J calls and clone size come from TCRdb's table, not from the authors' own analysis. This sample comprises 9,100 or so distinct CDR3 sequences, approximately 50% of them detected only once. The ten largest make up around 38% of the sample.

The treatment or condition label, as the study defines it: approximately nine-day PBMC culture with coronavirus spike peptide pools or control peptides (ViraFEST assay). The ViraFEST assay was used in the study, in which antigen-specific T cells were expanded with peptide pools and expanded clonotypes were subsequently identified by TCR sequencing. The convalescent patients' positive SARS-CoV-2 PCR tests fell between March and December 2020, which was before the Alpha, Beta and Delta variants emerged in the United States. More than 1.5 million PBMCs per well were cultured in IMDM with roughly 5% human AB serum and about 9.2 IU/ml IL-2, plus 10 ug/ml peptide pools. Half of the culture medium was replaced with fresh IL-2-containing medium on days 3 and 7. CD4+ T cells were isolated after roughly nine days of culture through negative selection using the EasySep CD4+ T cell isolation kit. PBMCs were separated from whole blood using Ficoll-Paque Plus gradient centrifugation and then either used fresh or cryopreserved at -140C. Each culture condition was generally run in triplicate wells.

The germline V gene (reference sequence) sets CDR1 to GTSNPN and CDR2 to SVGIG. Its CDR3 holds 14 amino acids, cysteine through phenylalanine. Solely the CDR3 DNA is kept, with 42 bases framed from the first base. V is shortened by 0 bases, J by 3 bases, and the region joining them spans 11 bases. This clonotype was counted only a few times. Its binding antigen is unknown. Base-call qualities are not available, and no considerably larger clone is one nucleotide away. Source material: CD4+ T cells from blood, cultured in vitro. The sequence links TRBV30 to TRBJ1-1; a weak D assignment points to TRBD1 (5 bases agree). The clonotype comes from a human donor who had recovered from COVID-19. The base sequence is TGTGCCTGGAGTGTACGAGGGGTTGACACTGAAGCTTTCTTT. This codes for CAWSVRGVDTEAFF. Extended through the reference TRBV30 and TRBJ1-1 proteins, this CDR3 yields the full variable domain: SQTIHQWPATLVQPVGSPLSLECTVEGTSNPNLYWYRQAAGRGLQLLFYSVGIGQISSEVPQNLSASRPQDRQFILSSKKLLLSDSGFYLCAWSVRGVDTEAFFGQGTRLTVV.